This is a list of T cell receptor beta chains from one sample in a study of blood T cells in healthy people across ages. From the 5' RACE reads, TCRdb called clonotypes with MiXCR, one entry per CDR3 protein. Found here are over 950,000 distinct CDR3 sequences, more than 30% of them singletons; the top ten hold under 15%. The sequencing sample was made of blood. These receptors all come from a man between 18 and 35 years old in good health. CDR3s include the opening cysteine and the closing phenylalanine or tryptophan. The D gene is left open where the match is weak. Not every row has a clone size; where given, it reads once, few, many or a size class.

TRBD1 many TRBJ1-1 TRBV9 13 CASSVSGGTEAFF TGTGCCAGCAGCGTATCAGGGGGCACTGAAGCTTTCTTT
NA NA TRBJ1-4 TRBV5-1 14 CASSRSRGGEKLFF TGCGCCAGTAGCCGCTCCAGGGGAGGTGAAAAACTGTTTTTT
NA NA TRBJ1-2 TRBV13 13 CASSLGGTRGYTF TGTGCCAGCAGCTTAGGTGGGACAAGAGGCTACACCTTC
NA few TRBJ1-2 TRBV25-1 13 CASSEIRDYGYTF TGTGCCAGCAGTGAGATTCGGGATTATGGCTACACCTTC
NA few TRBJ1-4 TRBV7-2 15 CASSPGGGTNEKLFF TGTGCCAGCAGCCCCGGGGGAGGGACTAATGAAAAACTGTTTTTT
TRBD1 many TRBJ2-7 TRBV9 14 CASNSEGQGYEQYF TGTGCCAGCAATTCAGAGGGACAGGGCTACGAGCAGTACTTC
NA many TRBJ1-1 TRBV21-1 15 CASSKGGGKDTEAFF TGTGCCAGCAGCAAAGGGGGTGGGAAGGACACTGAAGCTTTCTTT
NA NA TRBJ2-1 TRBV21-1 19 CASSNRQRGRDDSYNEQFF TGTGCCAGCAGCAATCGTCAACGAGGGCGGGACGACTCCTACAATGAGCAGTTCTTC
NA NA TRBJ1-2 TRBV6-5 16 CASSSRGDATNYGYTF TGTGCCAGCAGTTCCCGTGGGGACGCGACGAACTATGGCTACACCTTC
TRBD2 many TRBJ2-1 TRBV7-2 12 CASSSGYNEQFF TGTGCCAGCAGTAGCGGGTACAATGAGCAGTTCTTC
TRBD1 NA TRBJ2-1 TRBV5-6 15 CASTDQDREYNEQFF TGTGCCAGCACCGACCAGGACAGGGAATACAATGAGCAGTTCTTC
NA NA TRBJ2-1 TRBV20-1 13 CSASGLVGDEQFF TGCAGTGCCAGCGGTCTAGTAGGAGATGAGCAGTTCTTC
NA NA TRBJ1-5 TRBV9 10 CASSPTGQHF TGTGCCAGCAGCCCCACAGGCCAGCATTTT
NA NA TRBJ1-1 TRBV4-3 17 CASSQERADGWNTEAFF TGCGCCAGCAGCCAAGAGAGGGCGGACGGATGGAACACTGAAGCTTTCTTT
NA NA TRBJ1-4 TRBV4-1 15 CASSHIGGANEKLFF TGCGCCAGCAGCCACATTGGGGGGGCGAATGAAAAACTGTTTTTT
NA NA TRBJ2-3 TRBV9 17 CASSPKPGQGITDTQYF TGTGCCAGCAGCCCCAAGCCGGGGCAGGGGATTACAGATACGCAGTATTTT
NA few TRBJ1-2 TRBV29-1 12 CSVEGEIYGYTF TGCAGCGTTGAGGGGGAGATCTATGGCTACACCTTC
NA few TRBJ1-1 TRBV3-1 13 CASSQRSPLEAFF TGTGCCAGCAGCCAAAGGTCGCCTCTTGAAGCTTTCTTT
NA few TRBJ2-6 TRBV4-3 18 CASSQDRGRLSGANVLTF TGCGCCAGCAGCCAAGACAGGGGCCGGCTATCTGGGGCCAACGTCCTGACTTTC
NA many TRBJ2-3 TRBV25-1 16 CASSVGVEASTDTQYF TGTGCCAGCAGTGTCGGGGTTGAAGCTAGCACAGATACGCAGTATTTT
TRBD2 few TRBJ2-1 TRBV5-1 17 CASSSVLSGASYNEQFF TGCGCCAGCAGCTCCGTACTTAGCGGGGCATCCTACAATGAGCAGTTCTTC
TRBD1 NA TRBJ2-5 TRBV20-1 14 CSARIDRGWETQYF TGCAGTGCTAGGATCGACAGGGGTTGGGAGACCCAGTACTTC
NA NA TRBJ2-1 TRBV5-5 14 CASSLNLWGLEQFF TGTGCCAGCAGCTTAAATCTTTGGGGGTTGGAGCAGTTCTTC
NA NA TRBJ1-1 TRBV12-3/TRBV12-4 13 CASSLGSGTEAFF TGTGCCAGCAGTTTAGGGTCCGGCACTGAAGCTTTCTTT
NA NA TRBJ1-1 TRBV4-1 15 CASSRPQGSNTEAFF TGCGCCAGCAGCCGCCCCCAGGGATCGAACACTGAAGCTTTCTTT
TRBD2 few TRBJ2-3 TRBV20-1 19 CSARPLAGGSLRYTDTQYF TGCAGTGCTAGGCCCCTAGCGGGGGGGAGCCTTCGGTACACAGATACGCAGTATTTT
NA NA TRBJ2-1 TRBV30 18 CAWSLRLGQRGYFNEQFF TGTGCCTGGAGTCTCCGACTGGGACAGCGGGGATATTTCAATGAGCAGTTCTTC
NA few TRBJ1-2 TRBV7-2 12 CASSLILEGYTF TGTGCCAGCAGCTTAATCCTGGAGGGCTACACCTTC
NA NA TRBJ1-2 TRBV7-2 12 CASSLDEKGYTF TGTGCCAGCAGCTTGGATGAGAAGGGCTACACCTTC
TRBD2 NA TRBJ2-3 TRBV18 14 CASSPSGGAFSQYF TGTGCCAGCTCACCCAGCGGGGGGGCTTTTTCACAGTATTTT
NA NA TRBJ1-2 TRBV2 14 CASSDPSPFYGYTF TGTGCCAGCAGTGATCCCAGTCCCTTCTATGGCTACACCTTC